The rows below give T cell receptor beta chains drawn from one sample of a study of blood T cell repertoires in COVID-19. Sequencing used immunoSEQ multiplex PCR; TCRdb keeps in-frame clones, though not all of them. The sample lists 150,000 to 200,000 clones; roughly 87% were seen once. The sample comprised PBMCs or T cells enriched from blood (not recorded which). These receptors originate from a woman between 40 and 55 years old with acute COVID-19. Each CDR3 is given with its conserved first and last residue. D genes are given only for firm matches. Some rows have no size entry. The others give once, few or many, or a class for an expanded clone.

CASVAGFSAYGYTF TGTGCCAGCGTAGCGGGATTCTCGGCCTATGGCTACACCTTC TRBV2 - - TRBJ1-2
CASSYPDRPTNEKLFF TGTGCCAGCAGTTACCCGGACAGGCCAACTAATGAAAAACTGTTTTTT TRBV6-5 - TRBD1 TRBJ1-4
CAWSERQETQYF TGTGCCTGGAGTGAGCGGCAAGAGACCCAGTACTTC TRBV30 - - TRBJ2-5
CASSWTSGSGYSTGELFF TGTGCCAGCAGCTGGACTAGCGGGAGCGGTTATAGCACCGGGGAGCTGTTTTTT TRBV7-2 - TRBD2 TRBJ2-2
CASSVTSGESYNEQFF TGTGCCAGCAGCGTCACTAGCGGGGAGTCCTACAATGAGCAGTTCTTC TRBV9 - TRBD2 TRBJ2-1
CASSKSDTLAGGYCPHNEQFF TGTGCCAGCAGTAAATCCGATACACTAGCGGGGGGGTATTGCCCTCACAATGAGCAGTTCTTC TRBV21-1 - - TRBJ2-1
CASSSPPADTQYF TGTGCCAGTAGTTCACCGCCGGCAGATACGCAGTATTTT TRBV19 - - TRBJ2-3
CANVRDSANTEAFF TGTGCCAACGTGCGGGACAGTGCGAACACTGAAGCTTTCTTT TRBV2 - TRBD1 TRBJ1-1
CAWQPGLLQETQYF TGTGCCTGGCAGCCGGGACTGCTACAAGAGACCCAGTACTTC TRBV30 - - TRBJ2-5
CASREDRGANEKLFF TGTGCCAGCAGGGAGGACAGGGGAGCTAATGAAAAACTGTTTTTT TRBV2 few TRBD1 TRBJ1-4
CASSQGLSSPNQPQHF TGTGCCAGCAGCCAAGGACTTTCTTCCCCCAATCAGCCCCAGCATTTT TRBV3-1/TRBV3-2 - - TRBJ1-5
CASRYTVSYNSPLHF TGTGCCAGCAGGTACACCGTCTCCTATAATTCACCCCTCCACTTT TRBV28 - - TRBJ1-6
CASRGGRFAKNIQYF TGTGCCAGCCGGGGGGGGCGGTTCGCCAAAAACATTCAGTACTTC TRBV28 - TRBD2 TRBJ2-4
CASRKTDNQPQHF TGTGCCAGCAGGAAGACAGACAATCAGCCCCAGCATTTT TRBV7-3 - - TRBJ1-5
CASSIHNSIYGYTF TGTGCCAGTAGTATCCACAATTCAATCTATGGCTACACCTTC TRBV19 once - TRBJ1-2
CASSPTGAYTEAFF TGCGCCAGCAGCCCGACAGGGGCTTACACTGAAGCTTTCTTT TRBV5-1 - TRBD1 TRBJ1-1
CATSGGGPGERNEQFF TGTGCCACCAGTGGTGGGGGACCAGGGGAACGTAATGAGCAGTTCTTC TRBV24-1 - - TRBJ2-1
CASSLQGNTEAFF TGTGCCAGCTCACTACAGGGAAACACTGAAGCTTTCTTT TRBV18 - - TRBJ1-1
CSVDEGVNTEAFF TGCAGCGTTGATGAGGGCGTGAACACTGAAGCTTTCTTT TRBV29-1 few - TRBJ1-1